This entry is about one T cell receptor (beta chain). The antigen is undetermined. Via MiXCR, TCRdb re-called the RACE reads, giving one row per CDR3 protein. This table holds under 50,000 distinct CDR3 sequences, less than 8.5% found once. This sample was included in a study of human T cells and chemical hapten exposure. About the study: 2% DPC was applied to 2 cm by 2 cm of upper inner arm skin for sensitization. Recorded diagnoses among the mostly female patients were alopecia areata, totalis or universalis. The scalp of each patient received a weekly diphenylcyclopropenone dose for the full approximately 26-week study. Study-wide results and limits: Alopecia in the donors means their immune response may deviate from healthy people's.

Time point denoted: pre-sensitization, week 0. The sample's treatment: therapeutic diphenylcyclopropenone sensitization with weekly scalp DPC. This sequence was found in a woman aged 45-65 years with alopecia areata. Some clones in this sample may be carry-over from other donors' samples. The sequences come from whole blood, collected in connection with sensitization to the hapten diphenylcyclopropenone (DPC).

CDR3 nucleotide sequence: TGTGCCAGCAGTTCCACCCTTGGGGCCAACGTCCTGACTTTC. It translates to CASSSTLGANVLTF. The chain is built from TRBV27 and TRBJ2-6; D is unclear. The V gene lost 4 bases and the J gene lost 3 bases, with 7 bases spanning the gap. Germline V gives CDR1 MNHEY, CDR2 SMNVEV (reference sequence). The CDR3 is made up of 14 amino acids.